The rows below give T cell receptor beta chains drawn from one sample of a study of T cells after yellow fever vaccination. TCRdb re-called the 5' RACE reads with MiXCR, one entry per CDR3 protein. The top ten hold more than 13% of the sample, which has almost 600,000 distinct CDR3 sequences, approximately 12% seen once. The sample in question was PBMCs, obtained on the day of the yellow fever booster vaccination. The source of these receptors is a young man who received the YFV17D yellow fever vaccine. CDR3s include the opening cysteine and the closing phenylalanine or tryptophan. Each record gives: clone size, V gene, D gene, J gene, CDR3 length, CDR3 DNA, CDR3 protein. A D gene is named only where the DNA matches it firmly. Only part of the rows carry a size: once, few, many, or a class if the clone is expanded.

>many|TRBV5-1|.|TRBJ2-3|14
TGCGCCAGCGTTGGGGGCGGATACACAGATACGCAGTATTTT
CASVGGGYTDTQYF
>few|TRBV7-8|.|TRBJ2-5|13
TGTGCCAGCAGCTGGACAAATCAAGAGACCCAGTACTTC
CASSWTNQETQYF
>.|TRBV5-1|.|TRBJ2-3|13
TGCGCCAGCCTCGGACGGGAGCAAGATACGCAGTATTTT
CASLGREQDTQYF
>.|TRBV18|.|TRBJ2-7|13
TGTGCCAGCTCACGGCAGACTTTCTACGAGCAGTACTTC
CASSRQTFYEQYF
>few|TRBV6-2/TRBV6-3|TRBD2|TRBJ2-7|16
TGTGCCAGCAGTCCGCGGCGACTAGCGGGGAACTACGAGCAGTACTTC
CASSPRRLAGNYEQYF
>.|TRBV28|.|TRBJ2-7|14
TGTGCCAGCAGAATTCCGGGACAAGGAAACGAGCAGTACTTC
CASRIPGQGNEQYF
>.|TRBV11-1|TRBD2|TRBJ2-7|17
TGTGCCAGCAGCTTAGATGTATATAGCGGGAGACGGACCGAGCAGTACTTC
CASSLDVYSGRRTEQYF
>many|TRBV20-1|TRBD1|TRBJ2-7|14
TGCAGTGCTAGAGCGACAGGGAGAATCTACGAGCAGTACTTC
CSARATGRIYEQYF
>.|TRBV7-9|.|TRBJ1-2|15
TGTGCCAGCAGCTCGACAATTTCGCCGGGGTATGGCTACACCTTC
CASSSTISPGYGYTF
>few|TRBV19|.|TRBJ2-7|15
TGTGCCAGTAGTTTAGCTCCGGGACACTCCTACGAGCAGTACTTC
CASSLAPGHSYEQYF
>few|TRBV28|.|TRBJ2-1|14
TGTGCCAGCAGTTTACCCCTGAGCAGGAATGAGCAGTTCTTC
CASSLPLSRNEQFF
>.|TRBV11-2|.|TRBJ2-7|15
TGTGCCAGCAGACCCCTCGGCCCGAGGACCTACGAGCAGTACTTC
CASRPLGPRTYEQYF
>many|TRBV5-5|.|TRBJ2-3|14
TGTGCCAGCAGCTTGCGGGGCGCCGCAGATACGCAGTATTTT
CASSLRGAADTQYF
>few|TRBV23-1|.|TRBJ2-7|15
TGCGCCAGCAGTCAATCTCGACAGAACTCCTACGAGCAGTACTTC
CASSQSRQNSYEQYF
>.|TRBV7-6|.|TRBJ2-2|16
TGTGCCAGCAGCTTAGCGGGAGAACGGCACACCGGGGAGCTGTTTTTT
CASSLAGERHTGELFF
>few|TRBV6-2/TRBV6-3|.|TRBJ1-5|13
TGTGCCAGCAGTTACCAGAATGCCCAGCCCCAGCATTTT
CASSYQNAQPQHF
>few|TRBV5-1|TRBD1|TRBJ2-7|13
TGCGCCAGCACCCGGGACAGTTACTACGAGCAGTACTTC
CASTRDSYYEQYF
>.|TRBV10-3|.|TRBJ2-1|12
TGTGCCATCAGTGAGTCTGGGCGTGAGCAGTTCTTC
CAISESGREQFF
>few|TRBV28|.|TRBJ2-5|14
TGTGCCAGCAGTGCGCAGGGGCGGCCAGAGACCCAGTACTTC
CASSAQGRPETQYF
>few|TRBV6-1|TRBD1|TRBJ2-1|15
TGTGCCAGCAGGCCAGGGGGCACGGTCTACAATGAGCAGTTCTTC
CASRPGGTVYNEQFF
>few|TRBV4-2|TRBD1|TRBJ2-5|15
TGTGCCAGCAGTGAGGACAGGGGCGCTCAAGAGACCCAGTACTTC
CASSEDRGAQETQYF
>.|TRBV12-3/TRBV12-4|TRBD1|TRBJ1-1|16
TGTGCCAGCAGTTCAGGGACAGGGGGCGTGGACACTGAAGCTTTCTTT
CASSSGTGGVDTEAFF
>.|TRBV25-1|.|TRBJ2-3|16
TGTGCCAGCAGCCCATATAGCGGAAACAGGCGAGATACGCAGTATTTT
CASSPYSGNRRDTQYF
>few|TRBV11-2|.|TRBJ2-4|14
TGTGCCAGCAGCCTCCGGGACTCGGAGGACATTCAGTACTTC
CASSLRDSEDIQYF
>.|TRBV7-8|.|TRBJ1-5|15
TGTGCCAGCAGCTTATACGGGACACCGAATCAGCCCCAGCATTTT
CASSLYGTPNQPQHF
>.|TRBV12-3/TRBV12-4|.|TRBJ2-7|14
TGTGCCAGCAGTTTATTTAAACAGACCTACGAGCAGTACTTC
CASSLFKQTYEQYF
>.|TRBV27|.|TRBJ2-7|13
TGTGCCAGCAGTTTCACAAACACCTACGAGCAGTACTTC
CASSFTNTYEQYF
>.|TRBV7-2|TRBD2|TRBJ2-7|16
TGTGCCAGCAGCCAAATACCTGGGAGGGCCGTAGGGGAGCAGTACTTC
CASSQIPGRAVGEQYF
>few|TRBV20-1|.|TRBJ1-1|13
TGCAGTGCTAGTCAGGCATGGGGCACTGAAGCTTTCTTT
CSASQAWGTEAFF
>.|TRBV20-1|.|TRBJ1-4|14
TGCAGTGCTCACGGGGGGCCAACTAATGAAAAACTGTTTTTT
CSAHGGPTNEKLFF
>few|TRBV29-1|.|TRBJ1-1|13
TGCAGCGTTGAGTTACCTATGAACACTGAAGCTTTCTTT
CSVELPMNTEAFF
>.|TRBV12-3/TRBV12-4|.|TRBJ2-5|13
TGTGCCAGCAGCGGGACGTCACGGGAGACCCAGTACTTC
CASSGTSRETQYF